Reported below is one T cell receptor (beta chain). This sample is drawn from a study of blood T cell repertoires in COVID-19. Some clones are missing from TCRdb's copy, which holds only in-frame ones; the method was immunoSEQ multiplex PCR. The sample yields 200,000 to 250,000 clones, 65% to 85% seen once. V trimming: 0 bases; J trimming: 3 bases; junction bases outside the gene matches: 5. This CDR3 has 15 amino acids. Germline V gives CDR1 SGDLS, CDR2 YYNGEE. The clonotype comes from a woman between 25 and 40 years old with COVID-19, enrolled during active disease. The sequenced sample was peripheral blood. This chain connects TRBV9 to TRBJ1-1; 7 bases match TRBD1. The CDR3 protein is CASSVANRGDTEAFF. CDR3 nucleotides: TGTGCCAGCAGCGTAGCGAACAGGGGAGACACTGAAGCTTTCTTT.